One sample yielded the 31 T cell receptor beta chains listed below, sequenced in a study of T cells in Graves' hyperthyroidism and ophthalmopathy. Amplification yielded TCR beta CDR3 regions, with RNA transcripts as the source. HTBI primers were the set used in a first-round RT-PCR of the TCR CDR3. In TCRdb, the multiplex PCR reads were re-called with MiXCR into one record per CDR3 protein. This table has about 690,000 distinct CDR3 sequences, around 16% appearing once. The sequenced sample consisted of blood. These receptors were taken from a man aged 45 to 65 with Graves' hyperthyroidism.

This clonotype occurred a few times. This chain uses TRBV19 with TRBJ2-1, with TRBD2 as a possible D gene (5 bases). This CDR3 comprises 13 residues. Per germline, CDR1 LNHDA and CDR2 SQIVND (reference sequence). Trimming cost V 10 bases and J 0 bases, with 10 bases left between them. The CDR3 DNA sequence: TGTGCCACCGGAGGATACTCCTACAATGAGCAGTTCTTC. It is translated as CATGGYSYNEQFF.

The chain couples TRBV28 to TRBJ2-3; possibly TRBD1 or TRBD2 for D (5 bases each). CDR1 and CDR2 (germline): MDHEN, SYDVKM. The CDR3 length is 15 residues. The V end was cut by 5 bases, the J end by 6 bases, with 18 bases between. This CDR3 is CASSLRGQKRDTQYF. CDR3 DNA sequence: TGTGCCAGCAGTCTCCGGGGCCAGAAGAGGGATACGCAGTATTTT. Full variable domain (outside the CDR3, taken from reference TRBV28 and TRBJ2-3): DVKVTQSSRYLVKRTGEKVFLECVQDMDHENMFWYRQDPGLGLRLIYFSYDVKMKEKGDIPEGYSVSREKKERFSLILESASTNQTSMYLCASSLRGQKRDTQYFGPGTRLTVL.

This clonotype appeared a few times. CDR3 sequence reads: CASKEGGPQGNEQFF. The CDR3 nucleotides are TGTGCCAGCAAGGAGGGAGGGCCGCAAGGGAATGAGCAGTTCTTC. The rearrangement joins TRBV6-1 to TRBJ2-1, with TRBD2 matching 7 bases. The trim removed 7 bases at V and 7 bases at J, leaving 13 bases unmatched. The CDR3 is 15 amino acids. Germline V CDR1 and CDR2: MNHNS, SASEGT.

The sample holds many counts of this clonotype. The chain employs TRBV6-5 and TRBJ1-1, with D maybe TRBD1 (5 bases). The CDR3 is 13 amino acids. Trimming took 4 bases from V and 6 from J, leaving 12 bases between them. Germline V gene data show CDR1 as MNHEY and CDR2 as SVGAGI. CDR3: CASSSTGDPEAFF. CDR3 nucleotide sequence: TGTGCCAGCAGTTCCACGGGGGACCCTGAAGCTTTCTTT.

This clonotype was observed a few times. The chain uses TRBV9 and TRBJ2-3, with a tentative D call TRBD1 (5 bases). V was pared by 4 bases and J by 4 bases, with 13 bases between. CDR1 is SGDLS, CDR2 YYNGEE, per germline. The CDR3 length is 14 residues. The CDR3 here is CASSFSQGSDTQYF. DNA of the CDR3: TGTGCCAGCAGCTTCAGCCAGGGATCAGATACGCAGTATTTT.

The V call is TRBV5-1, the J call TRBJ2-3; 10 nucleotides agree with TRBD2. The CDR3 contains 16 residues. Germline assignment: CDR1 SGHRS and CDR2 YFSETQ. The ends lost 0 bases at V and 2 bases at J; junction bases unmatched: 3. The CDR3 here is CASSLGTSGHTDTQYF. The CDR3 DNA is TGCGCCAGCAGCTTGGGGACTAGCGGTCACACAGATACGCAGTATTTT.

This clonotype has more than one count but fewer than ten. The rearrangement links TRBV19 to TRBJ1-5, with 8 bases lining up with TRBD1. The germline V gene encodes CDR1 LNHDA and CDR2 SQIVND (reference sequence). Losses at the gene ends were 4 bases for V and 3 bases for J; bases not matched to a gene: 11. This CDR3 comprises 17 residues. CDR3 in DNA: TGTGCCAGTAGTACCGACCGGACAGGGCAAGACAATCAGCCCCAGCATTTT. Translating gives CASSTDRTGQDNQPQHF.

This clonotype was seen repeatedly, ten times or more. This sequence joins TRBV5-1 and TRBJ2-1; D uncertain. V was trimmed by 7 bases and J by 5 bases, leaving 13 bases between them. Germline V gene data show CDR1 as SGHRS and CDR2 as YFSETQ. The CDR3 extends over 13 amino acids. As DNA, the CDR3 is TGCGCCAGCGGACGCCGCGACCACAATGAGCAGTTCTTC. This translates into CASGRRDHNEQFF. Looking up the rest from reference TRBV5-1 and TRBJ2-1 gives the full variable domain: KAGVTQTPRYLIKTRGQQVTLSCSPISGHRSVSWYQQTPGQGLQFLFEYFSETQRNKGNFPGRFSGRQFSNSRSEMNVSTLELGDSALYLCASGRRDHNEQFFGPGTRLTVL.

The table lists this clonotype with a few counts. At one of its ends the junction is not consistent with the germline gene, which may arise from a read error. The rearrangement links TRBV11-2 to TRBJ1-5, with D tentatively TRBD1 (5 bases). This CDR3 spans 13 amino acids. CDR1 is SGHAT and CDR2 is FQNNGV in the germline V gene. The CDR3 region is CASSQTVNRPQHF. In nucleotides, the CDR3 is TGTGCCAGCAGCCAGACAGTGAATCGGCCCCAGCATTTT.

This clonotype was counted ten times or more. The chain is built from TRBV28 and TRBJ2-7; D is ambiguous. Germline V gives CDR1 MDHEN, CDR2 SYDVKM. The CDR3 runs to 12 residues. The V end was cut by 1 base, the J end by 8 bases, with 9 bases between. CDR3 coding DNA: TGTGCCAGCAGTTTATTACTAACCCAGCAGTACTTC. Its translation: CASSLLLTQQYF.

This clonotype was found a few times. The chain carries TRBV7-3 and TRBJ2-1; 10 bases agree with TRBD2. Germline V gene data show CDR1 as SGHTA and CDR2 as FQGTGA. Germline trimming cut 1 base from V and 3 bases from J; bases unmatched to any gene: 3. This CDR3 contains 16 residues. CDR3 residues: CASSLNRLAGYNEQFF. CDR3 nucleotides: TGTGCCAGCAGCTTAAATCGACTAGCGGGCTACAATGAGCAGTTCTTC.

This clonotype showed up many times. V is TRBV7-2 and J is TRBJ1-5; 8 bases map to TRBD1. The CDR3 is made up of 16 amino acids. The junction had 8 bases not matched to a gene; V was cut back by 1 base and J by 6 bases. Germline V gene lookup returns CDR1 SGHTA and CDR2 FQGNSA. CDR3 loop: CASSLGQGRAGQPQHF. CDR3 DNA sequence: TGTGCCAGCAGCTTAGGACAGGGGAGGGCGGGTCAGCCCCAGCATTTT. The variable domain in full, completed from reference TRBV7-2 and TRBJ1-5, reads GAGVSQSPSNKVTEKGKDVELRCDPISGHTALYWYRQSLGQGLEFLIYFQGNSAPDKSGLPSDRFSAERTGGSVSTLTIQRTQQEDSAVYLCASSLGQGRAGQPQHFGDGTRLSIL.

This chain joins TRBV6-2 or TRBV6-3 and TRBJ1-5; D call uncertain. With 6 bases removed from V and 0 bases from J, the gap between germline ends came to 15 bases. Germline V gene lookup returns CDR1 MNHEY and CDR2 SVGEGT. The CDR3 contains 16 residues. The DNA of the CDR3 is TGTGCCAGCAGGAGGTTGGACGGCGATAGCAATCAGCCCCAGCATTTT. As protein: CASRRLDGDSNQPQHF.

This clonotype was observed at least ten times. The rearrangement links TRBV27 to TRBJ2-7; TRBD1 matches at 10 bases. The germline CDR1 and CDR2 sequences are MNHEY and SMNVEV (reference sequence). This CDR3 has 13 residues. Trimming cost V 10 bases and J 2 bases; bases outside gene matches: 5. CDR3 sequence: CATGQGSAYEQYF. CDR3 nucleotides: TGTGCCACGGGACAGGGGTCCGCCTACGAGCAGTACTTC.

This clonotype was seen many times. The chain has TRBV11-2 and TRBJ2-7; 8 positions match TRBD2. The CDR3 covers 15 residues. V shed 5 bases and J 1 base; nucleotides not matched to a gene: 7. The germline V gene has CDR1 SGHAT and CDR2 FQNNGV. The CDR3 is CASSRGLANSYEQYF. Written as DNA, the CDR3 is TGTGCCAGCAGCAGAGGACTAGCCAATTCCTACGAGCAGTACTTC.

This clonotype was seen at least ten times. The rearrangement links TRBV7-9 to TRBJ1-2; D is unresolved. Germline V gene data show CDR1 as SEHNR and CDR2 as FQNEAQ (reference sequence). The germline V and J ends were trimmed by 1 base and 11 bases, with 8 bases remaining between them. The CDR3 is 11 amino acids. CDR3 amino acids: CASSLEMEYTF. The CDR3 nucleotides read TGTGCCAGCAGCTTAGAAATGGAATACACCTTC.

The CDR3 is CSAPPRTGGGGSNQPQHF. The CDR3 nucleotides are TGCAGTGCCCCCCCAAGGACAGGGGGCGGTGGTAGCAATCAGCCCCAGCATTTT. This chain joins TRBV20-1 and TRBJ1-5, with TRBD1 matching over 11 bases. Germline trimming cut 6 bases from V and 0 bases from J; bases unmatched to any gene: 13. CDR3 size: 18 residues. Germline V gene lookup returns CDR1 DFQATT and CDR2 SNEGSKA (reference sequence).

This clonotype has ten or more counts. The V call is TRBV7-8, the J call TRBJ2-2; 8 bases map to TRBD2. The V gene's germline CDR1 is SGHVS and CDR2 FQNEAQ. This CDR3 comprises 18 residues. After removal of 4 bases from V and 3 bases from J, the junction contained 13 bases not matched to a gene. The CDR3 region is CASSSLSPGLVYTGELFF. For the CDR3, the DNA is TGTGCCAGCAGCTCCTTATCTCCGGGACTAGTCTACACCGGGGAGCTGTTTTTT.

There are many counts of this clonotype. The V and J genes are TRBV7-9 and TRBJ2-2; unclear D gene. Germline V gives CDR1 SEHNR, CDR2 FQNEAQ (reference sequence). The CDR3 length is 12 residues. V dropped 3 bases and J dropped 9 bases, with 8 bases sitting between them. The CDR3 protein is CASSFLSRELFF. In DNA, the CDR3 is TGTGCCAGCAGCTTCCTCTCCCGGGAGCTGTTTTTT.

This clonotype was seen more than once but under ten times. The chain is built from TRBV18 and TRBJ1-4; tentatively, D is TRBD1 (5 bases). V lost 3 bases to trimming and J lost 11 bases, with 19 bases between them. CDR1 KGHSH and CDR2 LQKENI come from the germline V gene. The CDR3 consists of 15 residues. CDR3 DNA: TGTGCCAGCTCACCGTTCCGGGGCGCAGATAGGAAACTGTTTTTT. This gives the protein CASSPFRGADRKLFF.

This clonotype has at least ten counts. The rearrangement links TRBV20-1 to TRBJ2-5; D perhaps matches TRBD2 (6 bases). Germline V gene data show CDR1 as DFQATT and CDR2 as SNEGSKA (reference sequence). The CDR3 extends over 16 amino acids. Trimming shortened V by 6 bases and J by 4 bases, and 24 bases separated the two germline ends. The CDR3 loop reads CSAKNAGQGYLETQYF. The CDR3 DNA is TGCAGTGCAAAAAACGCGGGGCAGGGATATCTAGAGACCCAGTACTTC.

The sample holds a few counts of this clonotype. This chain uses TRBV3-1 with TRBJ2-1; a weak D match, TRBD1 (6 bases). Germline V gene sequence: CDR1 LGHDT, CDR2 YNNKEL (reference sequence). The CDR3 is made up of 17 amino acids. Trimming stripped 2 bases from V and 5 bases from J, with 19 bases between. CDR3 amino acids: CASSQRPGRGANNEQFF. CDR3 DNA: TGTGCCAGCAGCCAACGCCCGGGCAGGGGTGCCAACAATGAGCAGTTCTTC.

This clonotype was recorded a few times. V and J are TRBV27 and TRBJ2-7, with 10 bases matching TRBD2. In germline, CDR1 is MNHEY, CDR2 SMNVEV (reference sequence). With V trimmed by 3 bases and J by 0 bases, 2 bases remained unmatched. This CDR3 comprises 15 residues. The CDR3 region has the DNA TGTGCCAGCAGTTTCCTAGCGGGAGTCTCCTACGAGCAGTACTTC. Its protein product is CASSFLAGVSYEQYF.

In this sample, this clonotype turned up many times. This chain joins TRBV7-2 and TRBJ2-3, with TRBD2 as a possible D gene (5 bases). The CDR3 runs to 15 residues. The V gene's germline CDR1 is SGHTA and CDR2 FQGNSA. Trimming took off 1 base at V and 1 base at J, with 9 bases between the two ends. The CDR3 nucleotides are TGTGCCAGCAGCTTAGGCGGCGGGCGCACAGATACGCAGTATTTT. Translation: CASSLGGGRTDTQYF.

On this clonotype: Possible read error: a much larger clone is one base away. V and J are TRBV9 and TRBJ2-1; no definite D call. The CDR3 totals 13 residues. Germline CDR1 reads SGDLS; CDR2 reads YYNGEE. The CDR3 loop reads CAGSEPGKNEQFF. The CDR3, as DNA: TGTGCCGGCAGCGAACCGGGCAAAAATGAGCAGTTCTTC. Drawing the rest from reference TRBV9 and TRBJ2-1, the complete variable domain is DSGVTQTPKHLITATGQRVTLRCSPRSGDLSVYWYQQSLDQGLQFLIQYYNGEERAKGNILERFSAQQFPDLHSELNLSSLELGDSALYFCAGSEPGKNEQFFGPGTRLTVL.

This clonotype was detected many times. The V gene is TRBV4-1, the J gene TRBJ2-5; the D is unclear. CDR1 is MGHRA and CDR2 is YSYEKL in the germline V gene. The CDR3 loop spans 14 amino acids. V was pared by 0 bases and J by 4 bases, with 9 bases between. Here the CDR3 reads CASSQDSWTETQYF. CDR3 coding DNA: TGCGCCAGCAGCCAAGATTCCTGGACAGAGACCCAGTACTTC.

This clonotype was detected only a few times. The chain couples TRBV3-1 to TRBJ1-4, with no clear D. Germline CDR1 reads LGHDT; CDR2 reads YNNKEL (reference sequence). This CDR3 region has 15 residues. V dropped 1 base and J dropped 12 bases, with 18 bases sitting between them. The CDR3 reads CASSQGSGGVRQLFF. CDR3 DNA sequence: TGTGCCAGCAGCCAAGGTTCGGGAGGTGTAAGGCAACTGTTTTTT.

The rearrangement uses TRBV7-2 and TRBJ2-5; 10 bases align to TRBD2. The V gene's germline CDR1 is SGHTA and CDR2 FQGNSA. CDR3 length: 15 residues. V lost 5 bases to trimming and J lost 4 bases; unmatched junction nucleotides: 7. CDR3 amino acids: CASSTGTSVGETQYF. Here the CDR3 DNA reads TGTGCCAGCAGCACCGGGACTAGCGTTGGAGAGACCCAGTACTTC.

This clonotype was detected only a few times. The CDR3 region has the DNA TGTGCCAGCAGTTACACCGACAGGGAATTTTATGGCTACACCTTC. As protein: CASSYTDREFYGYTF. The rearrangement joins TRBV6-2 or TRBV6-3 to TRBJ1-2; 7 positions match TRBD1. The CDR3 loop spans 15 amino acids. The V gene's germline CDR1 is MNHEY and CDR2 SVGEGT. J lost 5 bases, V lost 2 bases, and 8 bases had no gene match.

In this sample, this clonotype turned up many times. The gene calls are TRBV28 and TRBJ2-7; TRBD2 agrees at 11 bases. CDR3 length equals 13 residues. Losses at the gene ends were 10 bases for V and 3 bases for J; bases not matched to a gene: 5. From germline, CDR1 is MDHEN and CDR2 SYDVKM. CDR3 amino acids: CATVAGGDYEQYF. The CDR3 nucleotides are TGTGCCACAGTAGCGGGAGGGGACTACGAGCAGTACTTC.

This clonotype was recorded a few times. The rearrangement links TRBV20-1 to TRBJ2-1; 9 nucleotides align to TRBD2. From germline, CDR1 is DFQATT and CDR2 SNEGSKA (reference sequence). With 1 base clipped from V and 7 bases from J, the junction kept 17 bases outside the gene matches. This CDR3 region has 18 residues. The CDR3 DNA reads as TGCAGTGCTAGAGTTTCCTTGGTCGGAAGCGGGAGGCTTAATGAGCAGTTCTTC. Amino acids: CSARVSLVGSGRLNEQFF.